The 23 T cell receptor beta chains below all came from one sample that was sequenced in a study of tumor and adjacent non-tumor tissue in lung cancer. A modified ARM-PCR protocol with three rounds of nested PCR amplified TCRbeta. Via MiXCR, TCRdb re-called the multiplex PCR reads, giving one row per CDR3 protein. The data contain under 150,000 distinct CDR3 sequences, around three fifths of them singletons. This sample's RNA came from whole unsorted tissue. The sample was lung tumor tissue. These TCRs come from a man younger than 45 with non-small cell lung cancer.

As for this clonotype: This is likely a read error, given that the CDR3 carries no conserved phenylalanine or tryptophan at its end. This rearrangement joins TRBV6-5 to TRBJ2-1, with D hard to call. This CDR3 has 15 residues. Germline loops: CDR1 MNHEY, CDR2 SVGAGI. The CDR3 nucleotides read TGTGCCAGCAGTTATGACTCCAATTCCTACAATGAACAGTTCTTG. Translation: CASSYDSNSYNEQFL.

This clonotype was seen many times. The V gene is TRBV20-1, the J gene TRBJ2-1; D is undetermined. V dropped 2 bases and J dropped 0 bases, with 8 bases sitting between them. CDR1 and CDR2 from the germline V gene are DFQATT and SNEGSKA (reference sequence). This CDR3 has 14 amino acids. The CDR3, as DNA: TGCAGTGCTAGACTGTTTAGCTCCTACAATGAGCAGTTCTTC. Protein sequence: CSARLFSSYNEQFF.

This clonotype was found a few times. This may be a read error, as it is one base from a much larger clone. J is TRBJ2-7 and V is TRBV12-3 or TRBV12-4; D unclear. The CDR3 contains 14 residues. This CDR3 is CASSLDGPSYERYF. The CDR3 nucleotides are TGTGCCAGCAGTTTAGACGGCCCCTCCTACGAGCGGTACTTC.

On this clonotype itself: Relative to the germline gene, one junction end is altered; a read error may explain this. The chain carries TRBV6-2 or TRBV6-3 and TRBJ1-4; D is uncertain. This CDR3 has 16 amino acids. Germline V gene lookup returns CDR1 MNHEY and CDR2 SVGEGT. CDR3 region: CASSYSDNRAGEKLFF. The CDR3 nucleotides read TGTGCCAGTAGTTACAGTGACAACCGGGCGGGGGAAAAACTGTTTTTT.

The chain uses TRBV6-2 or TRBV6-3 and TRBJ2-7; 7 positions agree with TRBD2. Per germline, CDR1 MNHEY and CDR2 SVGEGT. Trimming removed 6 bases from V and 3 bases from J; junction bases left unmatched: 11. There are 15 residues in the CDR3. The CDR3 loop reads CASRTLALPGYEQYF. CDR3 in DNA: TGTGCCAGCAGGACACTAGCGCTCCCGGGCTACGAGCAGTACTTC.

With respect to this clonotype: Because it lacks the conserved phenylalanine or tryptophan at the end, this CDR3 is likely a read error. V usage is TRBV12-3 or TRBV12-4 and J usage is TRBJ1-4, with TRBD1 matching over 8 bases. The CDR3 sequence is 13 residues long. Unmatched junction bases numbered 5, after V lost 6 bases and J lost 8 bases. The CDR3 sequence: CASRGQGEEKLFL. The DNA for the CDR3 is TGTGCCAGCAGAGGACAGGGAGAAGAAAAACTGTTTTTA.

This clonotype has a handful of counts. Germline and junction disagree at one end, which may indicate a read error. V gene TRBV29-1 combines with J gene TRBJ2-1; D unresolved. Germline CDR1 and CDR2: SQVTM and ANQGSEA. CDR3 size: 14 residues. The CDR3 nucleotides are TGCAGCGTCCCCGACCCTAAGGGATACAATGAGCAGCTCTTC. It yields the protein CSVPDPKGYNEQLF.

To note about this clonotype: The germline gene is not matched at one end of the junction; a read error may be the cause. The CDR3 loop reads CNARGAGGSSDTQYF. The DNA of the CDR3 is TGCAATGCTAGGGGAGCGGGGGGGTCATCAGATACGCAGTATTTT. The chain joins TRBV20-1 to TRBJ2-3, with 10 bases aligning to TRBD2. Germline V lookup: CDR1 DFQATT, CDR2 SNEGSKA (reference sequence). CDR3 length: 15 amino acids.

In the case of this clonotype: One junction end disagrees with the germline gene, perhaps due to a read error. V is TRBV11-2 and J is TRBJ2-7, with D maybe TRBD2 (6 bases). Germline V gene data show CDR1 as SGHAT and CDR2 as FQNNGV. The CDR3 spans 12 residues. The CDR3 DNA reads TGTGCCAGCAACTTAGCATCGGGAGAGCAATACTTC. Its protein is CASNLASGEQYF.

The rearrangement joins TRBV20-1 to TRBJ1-5; D unclear. Trimming removed 8 bases at V and 7 bases at J, with 15 bases between. CDR1 DFQATT and CDR2 SNEGSKA come from the germline V gene (reference sequence). The CDR3 covers 12 residues. The CDR3 region is CSPNGGRQPQHF. CDR3 DNA sequence: TGCAGTCCTAACGGTGGGAGGCAGCCCCAGCATTTT.

Remarks on this clonotype: A single base separates this from a much larger clone, so it may be a read error. The V gene is TRBV11-3, the J gene TRBJ2-1; 14 nucleotides match TRBD2. The germline V gene encodes CDR1 SGHNT and CDR2 YENEEA. This CDR3 has 17 residues. CDR3 sequence reads: CASSPGLAGGRLNEHFF. The DNA for the CDR3 is TGTGCCAGCAGCCCAGGACTAGCGGGGGGCCGCCTCAATGAGCATTTCTTC.

The chain employs TRBV5-1 and TRBJ2-7; possible D gene TRBD1, 5 bases. The CDR3 loop spans 14 amino acids. Germline V gives CDR1 SGHRS, CDR2 YFSETQ. Trimming removed 4 bases from V and 13 bases from J, with 24 bases in between. CDR3 sequence: CASSLDTAIYGHYF. CDR3 in DNA: TGCGCCAGCAGCCTGGACACTGCCATCTACGGGCACTACTTC.

In regard to this clonotype: This may be a read error: a much more frequent sequence differs by one nucleotide. Lacking the conserved final phenylalanine or tryptophan, this CDR3 likely reflects a read error. V usage is TRBV6-2 or TRBV6-3 and J usage is TRBJ2-1; 7 nucleotides match TRBD1. Losses at the gene ends were 7 bases for V and 1 base for J; bases not matched to a gene: 10. Per germline, CDR1 MNHEY and CDR2 SVGEGT. The CDR3 extends over 16 amino acids. The DNA for the CDR3 is TGTGCCAGCACCCACAGGGGCCGACTTTCCTACAATGAGCAGTTCATC. Protein product: CASTHRGRLSYNEQFI.

The chain recombines TRBV29-1 with TRBJ2-3, with D maybe TRBD1 (5 bases). Looked up from germline, CDR1 is SQVTM and CDR2 is ANQGSEA. CDR3 length: 12 residues. With 6 bases removed from V and 11 bases from J, the gap between germline ends came to 18 bases. CDR3 nucleotides: TGCAGCGTGAACGGAGCGACAGATGTGCAGTATTTT. Protein sequence: CSVNGATDVQYF.

This clonotype was seen many times. The chain couples TRBV20-1 to TRBJ2-3; either TRBD1 or TRBD2 may fit D (5 bases each). Germline CDR1 is DFQATT and CDR2 is SNEGSKA (reference sequence). V gave up 0 bases and J gave up 1 base, with 11 bases separating them. The CDR3 runs to 15 residues. The CDR3 DNA follows: TGCAGTGCTAGAGAGGGACCTTCCCGCACAGATACGCAGTATTTT. This sequence encodes CSAREGPSRTDTQYF.

Many counts were recorded for this clonotype. Here the CDR3 DNA reads TGCAGTGCTGGGACTACTAGCGGGGGTTCCTACGAGCAGTACTTC. Its protein product is CSAGTTSGGSYEQYF. The chain uses TRBV20-1 and TRBJ2-7; the match to TRBD2 covers 11 bases. CDR1 and CDR2 (germline): DFQATT, SNEGSKA (reference sequence). Trimming at V came to 5 bases and at J to 1 base, leaving 7 bases not matched to a gene. The CDR3 covers 15 residues.

This clonotype appeared a single time. Its ends do not fully match the called genes, so a read error is possible. The chain combines TRBV20-1 with TRBJ1-6; D remains unclear. This CDR3 contains 14 residues. Germline CDR1 is DFQATT and CDR2 is SNEGSKA (reference sequence). This CDR3 is CSGRAAYDNSPLHF. CDR3 nucleotide sequence: TGCAGTGGGCGAGCTGCGTACGATAATTCACCTCTCCACTTT.

The sample holds one count of this clonotype. A much larger clone sits a single nucleotide away, making a read error possible. The rearrangement joins TRBV10-3 to TRBJ2-2, with D perhaps TRBD2 (5 bases). Germline V gene lookup returns CDR1 ENHRY and CDR2 SYGVKD. The length of the CDR3 is 14 residues. The CDR3 DNA follows: TGTGTCATCAGTGAGGGTGGAAACACCGGGGAGCTGTTTTTT. Translation: CVISEGGNTGELFF.

About this clonotype itself: A read error is likely, as this CDR3 ends without the conserved phenylalanine or tryptophan. V gene TRBV20-1 combines with J gene TRBJ2-7, with TRBD2 as a possible D gene (5 bases). This CDR3 is built from 14 residues. Germline CDR1 DFQATT, CDR2 SNEGSKA (reference sequence). With 5 bases removed from V and 2 bases from J, the gap between germline ends came to 16 bases. The CDR3 nucleotides are TGCAGTGCTGGCCTCGCTCGAGGGACCTACGAGCAGTACCTC. This translates into CSAGLARGTYEQYL.

Of note for this clonotype: A read error may explain this, as a much larger clone is one base away. The rearrangement uses TRBV20-1 and TRBJ1-3; 8 bases are a match to TRBD1. This CDR3 has 15 amino acids. With V trimmed by 2 bases and J by 3 bases, 6 bases remained unmatched. Germline V CDR1 and CDR2: DFQATT, SNEGSKA (reference sequence). The CDR3 sequence is CSARHIQGDGNTIYF. In nucleotides, the CDR3 is TGCAGTGCTAGACACATACAGGGGGATGGAAACACCATATATTTT.

Ten or more counts support this clonotype. V is TRBV6-5 and J is TRBJ1-4; a weak D match, TRBD1 (5 bases). Germline-derived CDR1 and CDR2 are MNHEY and SVGAGI. This CDR3 contains 13 residues. V lost 6 bases and J lost 8, with 13 bases in between. The DNA of the CDR3 is TGTGCCAGCAGCCCGGGGGGGGTAGAAAAACTGTTTTTT. Its protein is CASSPGGVEKLFF.

Of note for this clonotype: Germline is not matched at one junction end, which may reflect a read error. This chain links TRBV4-3 with TRBJ2-4; a weak D match, TRBD2 (6 bases). Germline loops: CDR1 LGHNA, CDR2 YSLEER. The CDR3 has 15 residues. The CDR3 DNA sequence: TGCGCCAGCAGCCAACAGGACAAGGGAGGAAACGTTCAGTACTTC. Encoded protein: CASSQQDKGGNVQYF.

With regard to this clonotype: At one of its ends the junction is not consistent with the germline gene, which may arise from a read error. This chain connects TRBV6-2 or TRBV6-3 to TRBJ2-2; TRBD1 matches at 8 bases. Germline-derived CDR1 and CDR2 are MNHEY and SVGEGT. There are 15 residues in the CDR3. Here the CDR3 reads CVSSAQGADTGELFF. The CDR3 DNA sequence: TGTGTCAGCAGTGCTCAGGGGGCTGATACCGGGGAGCTATTTTTT.